This is a list of T cell receptor beta chains from one sample in a study of T cell responses to AZD1222 COVID-19 vaccine. Libraries were prepared by immunoSEQ multiplex PCR; TCRdb keeps only in-frame clonotypes and omits some of them. The sample yields 96,000 or so clones, 70% to 90% seen once. The starting material was peripheral blood, obtained on day 0 of AZD1222 vaccination. All receptors come from an adult in good health. Both conserved end residues are part of each CDR3. A D gene is named only where the DNA matches it firmly. A row's size may be missing; if present it is once, few, many or a size class.

TRBD1,TRBJ1-2,16,.,TRBV4-1,TGCGCCAGCAGCCAGACCCCGCAGGGGGCAATACGTGGCTACACCTTC,CASSQTPQGAIRGYTF
.,TRBJ2-7,13,.,TRBV5-5,TGTGCCAGCAGCTTGTGGTCCCACTACGAGCAGTACTTC,CASSLWSHYEQYF
.,TRBJ1-1,13,.,TRBV6-5,TGTGCCAGCAAAAAGCACAGGGTCTCTGAAGCTTTCTTT,CASKKHRVSEAFF
.,TRBJ1-1,16,.,TRBV7-9,TGTGCCAGCAGCCCCGACGGGGGCGTCTCCGGCACTGAAGCTTTCTTT,CASSPDGGVSGTEAFF
TRBD2,TRBJ2-5,15,.,TRBV7-3,TGTGCCAGCAGCTCCGGGACTAGCGGGGGAGAGACCCAGTACTTC,CASSSGTSGGETQYF
TRBD1,TRBJ1-2,11,.,TRBV19,TGTGCCACCACGACAGGGCATGGCTACACCTTC,CATTTGHGYTF
TRBD1,TRBJ2-1,14,.,TRBV18,TGTGCCAGCTCACCCGGGACAGGGGGAAATGAGCAGTTCTTC,CASSPGTGGNEQFF
TRBD1,TRBJ1-1,12,.,TRBV29-1,TGCAGCTCCTCACAGGGGATATCTGAAGCTTTCTTT,CSSSQGISEAFF
.,TRBJ1-1,16,.,TRBV3-1/TRBV3-2,TGTGCCAGCAGCCAAGTTGGGGTCAGATTGAACACTGAAGCTTTCTTT,CASSQVGVRLNTEAFF
.,TRBJ2-3,15,.,TRBV5-6,TGTGCCAGCAGCTTGGATCGGGGCCTCCAGGATACGCAGTATTTT,CASSLDRGLQDTQYF
TRBD1,TRBJ2-7,15,.,TRBV5-1,TGCGCCAGCAGCGGTGAAGGACAGGGTACGTACGAGCAGTACTTC,CASSGEGQGTYEQYF
.,TRBJ2-3,13,.,TRBV7-3,TGTGCCAGCAGCTTAGTCAGTCCGGATACGCAGTATTTT,CASSLVSPDTQYF
.,TRBJ2-1,13,.,TRBV6-6,TGTGCCAGCAGTTACGGCTCGGGGACAGAGCAGTTCTTC,CASSYGSGTEQFF
.,TRBJ2-2,14,.,TRBV2,TGTGCCAGCAGTGTACAGTGGGGGGAAGGGGAGCTGTTTTTT,CASSVQWGEGELFF
.,TRBJ1-4,12,.,TRBV28,TGTGCCAGCAGTCCTCCGGGTGAAAAACTGTTTTTT,CASSPPGEKLFF
.,TRBJ1-2,14,.,TRBV28,TGTGCCAGCAGTTTATGGGGGGCGCGGTATGGCTACACCTTC,CASSLWGARYGYTF
TRBD1,TRBJ2-7,14,.,TRBV7-8,TGTGCCAGCAGCCACCGGGACAGGGTCTACGAGCAGTACTTC,CASSHRDRVYEQYF
TRBD2,TRBJ2-7,16,.,TRBV5-1,TGCGCCAGCAGCCGCGCCCTTAGCGGGGGGGCCGAAGAGCAGTACTTC,CASSRALSGGAEEQYF
TRBD2,TRBJ2-3,14,.,TRBV7-8,TGTGCCAGCAGCTTCGTACTAGCGGCAGATACGCAGTATTTT,CASSFVLAADTQYF
TRBD1,TRBJ1-2,12,.,TRBV27,TGTGCCAGCGGGCACAGGGGGCTCGGCTACACCTTC,CASGHRGLGYTF
.,TRBJ2-3,16,.,TRBV19,TGTGCCAGTAGTATCCGACGGCGAGCTATCACAGATACGCAGTATTTT,CASSIRRRAITDTQYF
TRBD2,TRBJ2-2,15,.,TRBV4-2,TGTGCCAGCAGCGTACCGGGGGGGCAGGCCGGGGAGCTGTTTTTT,CASSVPGGQAGELFF
.,TRBJ1-1,15,few,TRBV28,TGTGCCAGCAGTTTATATGCAGGGCCGAACACTGAAGCTTTCTTT,CASSLYAGPNTEAFF
.,TRBJ1-1,14,.,TRBV27,TGTGCCAGCAGTTTCTCCAGGGAGAACACTGAAGCTTTCTTT,CASSFSRENTEAFF
.,TRBJ2-7,16,.,TRBV6-1,TGTGCCAGCAGTGCCCGCTTTGGCAGGGAATCCTACGAGCAGTACTTC,CASSARFGRESYEQYF
.,TRBJ1-4,16,.,TRBV4-3,TGCGCCAGCAGCCAGTCCTGGGGGGAAACTAATGAAAAACTGTTTTTT,CASSQSWGETNEKLFF
TRBD1,TRBJ2-3,15,.,TRBV2,TGTGCCAGCAGCTTAGGGGGCCTTCGCACAGATACGCAGTATTTT,CASSLGGLRTDTQYF